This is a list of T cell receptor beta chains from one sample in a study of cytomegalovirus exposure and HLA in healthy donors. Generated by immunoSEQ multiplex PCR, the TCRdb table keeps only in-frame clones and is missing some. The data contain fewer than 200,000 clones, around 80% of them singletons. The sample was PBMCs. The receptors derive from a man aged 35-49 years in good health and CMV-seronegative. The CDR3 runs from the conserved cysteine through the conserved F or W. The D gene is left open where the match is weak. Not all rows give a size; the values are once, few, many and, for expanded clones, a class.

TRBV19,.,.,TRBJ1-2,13,TGTGCCAGTAGTCGCAGACATTCGGATGGCTACACCTTC,CASSRRHSDGYTF
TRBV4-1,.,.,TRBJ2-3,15,TGCGCCAGCAGCCAAGAGGCCCTTGGCACAGATACGCAGTATTTT,CASSQEALGTDTQYF
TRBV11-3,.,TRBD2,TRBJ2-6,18,TGTGCCAGCAGCTTTGGACTAGCGGGAGGGGCTGGGGCCAACGTCCTGACTTTC,CASSFGLAGGAGANVLTF
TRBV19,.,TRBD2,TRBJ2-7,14,TGTGCCAGTAGTGATCTAGCGGGAGTGGGCGAGCAGTACTTC,CASSDLAGVGEQYF
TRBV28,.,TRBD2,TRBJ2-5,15,TGTGCCAGCAACCCGGGACTAGCGGGATTTGGGACCCAGTACTTC,CASNPGLAGFGTQYF
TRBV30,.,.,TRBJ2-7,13,TGTGCCTGGAGTCCAGCGTCCGGGTACGAGCAGTACTTC,CAWSPASGYEQYF
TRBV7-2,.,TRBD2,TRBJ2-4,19,TGTGCCAGCAGCTCGGCCGCGGGACTAGCGGGTGAAGCCAAAAACATTCAGTACTTC,CASSSAAGLAGEAKNIQYF
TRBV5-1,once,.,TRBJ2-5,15,TGCGCCAGCAGCTTGGCACAGGTCACCCATGGGACCCAGTACTTC,CASSLAQVTHGTQYF
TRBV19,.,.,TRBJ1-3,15,TGTGCCAGTAGTATAGACAGGGAAGCCGGAAACACCATATATTTT,CASSIDREAGNTIYF
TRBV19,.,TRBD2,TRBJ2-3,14,TGTGCCAGTACTAAAGCGGGGGGCCCAGATACGCAGTATTTT,CASTKAGGPDTQYF
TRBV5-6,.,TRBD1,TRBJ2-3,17,TGTGCCAGCAGCAAGGCGGGACAGGGGCCGCCGTTGGATACGCAGTATTTT,CASSKAGQGPPLDTQYF
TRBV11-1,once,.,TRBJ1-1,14,TGTGCCAGCAGTCCCGGGGGGCTGAACACTGAAGCTTTCTTT,CASSPGGLNTEAFF
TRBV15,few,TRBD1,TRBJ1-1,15,TGTGCCACCAGCGGCGGACAGGGGCTGCGGACTGAAGCTTTCTTT,CATSGGQGLRTEAFF
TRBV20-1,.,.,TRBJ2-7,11,TGCAGTGCCACGACTGGACTCCTGGAGTACTTC,CSATTGLLEYF
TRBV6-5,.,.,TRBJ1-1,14,TGTGCCAGCAGCAAAAGGGACTCGCACACTGAAGCTTTCTTT,CASSKRDSHTEAFF
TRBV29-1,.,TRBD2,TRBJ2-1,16,TGCAGCGTGGACGGGACTAGCCCCGGCTCCTACAATGAGCAGTTCTTC,CSVDGTSPGSYNEQFF
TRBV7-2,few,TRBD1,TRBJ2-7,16,TGTGCCAGCAGCCAAGTCCTCGGACAGGGGATCGGTGGGCAGTACTTC,CASSQVLGQGIGGQYF
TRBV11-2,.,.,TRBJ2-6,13,TGTGCCAGCAGCGCGACAGAGCCCGGTGTCCTGACTTTC,CASSATEPGVLTF
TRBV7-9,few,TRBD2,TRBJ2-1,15,TGTGCCAGCAGTTCGAGCGGGAGGGCCTTCAATGAGCAGTTCTTC,CASSSSGRAFNEQFF
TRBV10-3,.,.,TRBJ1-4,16,TGTGCCATCAGTGATCTGCTGGAGGCAACTAATGAAAAACTGTTTTTT,CAISDLLEATNEKLFF